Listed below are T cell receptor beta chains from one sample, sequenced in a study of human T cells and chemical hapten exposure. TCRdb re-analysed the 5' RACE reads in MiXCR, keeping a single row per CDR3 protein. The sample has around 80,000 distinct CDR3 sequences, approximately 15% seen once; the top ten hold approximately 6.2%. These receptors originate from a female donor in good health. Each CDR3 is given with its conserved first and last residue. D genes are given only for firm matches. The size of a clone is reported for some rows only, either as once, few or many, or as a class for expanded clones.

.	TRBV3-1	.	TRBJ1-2	CASSQDPPSRGARAYGYTF	TGTGCCAGCAGCCAAGATCCCCCTTCCCGGGGAGCCCGCGCCTATGGCTACACCTTC
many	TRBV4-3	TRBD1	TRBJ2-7	CASSQAVESRGYEQYF	TGCGCCAGCAGCCAAGCCGTTGAGAGCAGGGGGTACGAGCAGTACTTC
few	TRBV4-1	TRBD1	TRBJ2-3	CASSLGGWGTDTQYF	TGCGCCAGCAGCCTAGGGGGCTGGGGCACAGATACGCAGTATTTT
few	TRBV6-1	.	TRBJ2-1	CASSTTDYNEQFF	TGTGCCAGCAGCACGACAGACTACAATGAGCAGTTCTTC
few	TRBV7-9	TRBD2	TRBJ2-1	CASSLVSTSGGQFF	TGTGCCAGCAGCTTGGTATCGACTAGCGGGGGGCAGTTCTTC
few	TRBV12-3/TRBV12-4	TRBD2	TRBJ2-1	CASSLGPAGGLNEQFF	TGTGCCAGCAGTTTGGGCCCAGCGGGGGGGCTTAATGAGCAGTTCTTC
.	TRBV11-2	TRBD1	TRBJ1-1	CASSLEARGQLGFF	TGTGCCAGCAGCTTAGAGGCCAGGGGGCAATTGGGTTTCTTT
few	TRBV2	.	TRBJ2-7	CATIQARRELSYEQYF	TGTGCCACCATACAGGCGCGTCGGGAGTTATCCTACGAGCAGTACTTC
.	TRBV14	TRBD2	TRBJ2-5	CASSPQRGGRETQYF	TGTGCCAGCAGCCCTCAGCGGGGGGGCCGAGAGACCCAGTACTTC
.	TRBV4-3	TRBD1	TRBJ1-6	CASSQDRGAYYNSPLHF	TGCGCCAGCAGCCAAGACAGGGGGGCCTACTATAATTCACCCCTCCACTTT
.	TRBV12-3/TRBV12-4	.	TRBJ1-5	CASSRGHLNQPQHF	TGTGCCAGCAGCAGGGGACACTTAAATCAGCCCCAGCATTTT
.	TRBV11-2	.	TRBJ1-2	CASSRRGVHGYTF	TGTGCCAGCAGCCGGCGGGGGGTCCATGGCTACACCTTC
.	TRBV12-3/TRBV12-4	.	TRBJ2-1	CASVPSLEGGPFNEQFF	TGTGCCAGCGTCCCATCCCTCGAGGGGGGGCCATTCAATGAGCAGTTCTTC
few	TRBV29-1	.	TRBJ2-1	CSVEGTASEQFF	TGCAGCGTTGAAGGGACAGCGAGTGAGCAGTTCTTC
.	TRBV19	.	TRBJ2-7	CASSMLRSGYEQYF	TGTGCCAGTAGTATGTTGCGTAGCGGTTACGAGCAGTACTTC
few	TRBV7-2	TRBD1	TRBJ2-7	CASSLGGQTNYEQYF	TGTGCCAGCAGCTTAGGGGGACAGACCAACTACGAGCAGTACTTC
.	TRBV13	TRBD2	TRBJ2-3	CASSSTLLAGVADTQYF	TGTGCCAGCAGCTCAACCTTACTAGCGGGAGTAGCAGATACGCAGTATTTT
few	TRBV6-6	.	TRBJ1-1	CASSRLEMNTEAFF	TGTGCCAGCAGTCGTTTAGAAATGAACACTGAAGCTTTCTTT
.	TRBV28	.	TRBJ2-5	CASTSIKLPGETQYF	TGTGCCAGCACCTCGATCAAGCTGCCGGGCGAGACCCAGTACTTC
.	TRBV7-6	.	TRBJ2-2	CASSLRPVSNTGELFF	TGTGCCAGCAGCTTACGCCCGGTTTCGAACACCGGGGAGCTGTTTTTT
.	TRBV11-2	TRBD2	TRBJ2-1	CASSIRWGGRLDNEQFF	TGTGCCAGCAGCATCAGGTGGGGCGGGAGGCTTGACAATGAGCAGTTCTTC
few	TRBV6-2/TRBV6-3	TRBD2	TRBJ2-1	CASRRSGTSGIYEQFF	TGTGCCAGCAGACGATCCGGGACTAGCGGGATCTATGAGCAGTTCTTC
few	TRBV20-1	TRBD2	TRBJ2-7	CSAGTGTSGSEQYF	TGCAGTGCTGGGACCGGGACTAGCGGGAGCGAGCAGTACTTC
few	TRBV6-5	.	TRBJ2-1	CASSYSVGEYNEEQFF	TGTGCCAGCAGTTACTCGGTTGGGGAATACAATGAGGAGCAGTTCTTC